A single sample gave rise to the 6 T cell receptor beta chains below, sequenced in a study of blood T cell repertoires in COVID-19. Repertoires were generated with immunoSEQ multiplex PCR, while TCRdb's copy carries only in-frame clones and drops some. The sample lists 90,000 to 100,000 clones, over 80% occurring once. What was sequenced was peripheral blood. All receptors come from a man in his sixties or seventies with active or convalescent COVID-19.

The chain couples TRBV6-2 or TRBV6-3 to TRBJ1-1, with 7 bases fitting TRBD1. The CDR3 consists of 15 residues. V was clipped by 0 bases and J by 4 bases; unmatched bases: 5. Looked up from germline, CDR1 is MNHEY and CDR2 is SVGEGT. CDR3 sequence: CASSYSAQGVTEAFF. The CDR3 coding sequence is TGTGCCAGCAGTTACTCAGCTCAGGGGGTCACTGAAGCTTTCTTT.

This clone was detected once. V gene TRBV3-1 (or the pseudogene TRBV3-2) combines with J gene TRBJ1-4, with 7 bases fitting TRBD1. V lost 4 bases, J lost 7 bases, and 6 bases stayed unmatched. The CDR3 sequence is 14 residues long. Per germline, CDR1 LGHDT and CDR2 YNNKEL (reference sequence). The CDR3 DNA reads TGTGCCAGCAGCCCAAGGGGGCAGGGTGAAAAACTGTTTTTT. Residues: CASSPRGQGEKLFF.

In its sample, this clone was seen once. The V call is TRBV6-2 or TRBV6-3, the J call TRBJ1-1; 10 positions agree with TRBD1. Germline V gene lookup returns CDR1 MNHEY and CDR2 SVGEGT. V lost 2 bases to trimming and J lost 8 bases; unmatched junction nucleotides: 8. The CDR3 is made up of 15 amino acids. CDR3 loop: CASSYPDRGRVEAFF. The CDR3 DNA reads TGTGCCAGCAGTTACCCAGACAGGGGGCGCGTGGAAGCTTTCTTT.

This clone came up once. The CDR3 DNA reads TGTGCCAGCAGTGAACAGGGGGCGCCTAATGAAAAACTGTTTTTT. Its translation: CASSEQGAPNEKLFF. V is TRBV2 and J is TRBJ1-4; 8 positions match TRBD1. V lost 2 bases to trimming and J lost 3 bases; unmatched junction nucleotides: 2. Germline CDR1 is SNHLY and CDR2 is FYNNEI. This CDR3 contains 15 residues.

V gene TRBV7-9 combines with J gene TRBJ2-3; 11 bases agree with TRBD2. After removal of 4 bases from V and 6 bases from J, the junction contained 9 bases not matched to a gene. Germline CDR1 reads SEHNR; CDR2 reads FQNEAQ (reference sequence). This CDR3 is 16 amino acids long. The CDR3 spells CASSYPLAGEVDTQYF. Here the CDR3 DNA reads TGTGCCAGCAGCTACCCACTAGCGGGGGAGGTGGATACGCAGTATTTT.

V gene TRBV2 combines with J gene TRBJ1-6, with TRBD1 identical over 7 bases. Germline CDR1 reads SNHLY; CDR2 reads FYNNEI. The CDR3 extends over 15 amino acids. J gave up 6 bases and V 3 bases, and 5 bases lay outside the gene matches. The CDR3 here is CASSDLRGFNSPLHF. In DNA, the CDR3 is TGTGCCAGCAGTGACCTCAGGGGGTTTAATTCACCCCTCCACTTT.